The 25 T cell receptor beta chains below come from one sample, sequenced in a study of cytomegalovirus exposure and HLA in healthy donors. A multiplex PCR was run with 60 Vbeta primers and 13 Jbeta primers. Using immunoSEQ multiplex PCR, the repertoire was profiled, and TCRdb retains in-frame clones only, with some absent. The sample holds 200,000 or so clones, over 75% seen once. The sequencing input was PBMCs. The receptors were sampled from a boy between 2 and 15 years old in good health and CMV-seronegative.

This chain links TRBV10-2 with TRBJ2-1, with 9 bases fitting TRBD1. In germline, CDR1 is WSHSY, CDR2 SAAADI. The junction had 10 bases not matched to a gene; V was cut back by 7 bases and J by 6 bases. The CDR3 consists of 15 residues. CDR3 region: CASTPGQGIVNEQFF. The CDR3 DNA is TGCGCCAGCACCCCGGGACAGGGAATTGTCAATGAGCAGTTCTTC.

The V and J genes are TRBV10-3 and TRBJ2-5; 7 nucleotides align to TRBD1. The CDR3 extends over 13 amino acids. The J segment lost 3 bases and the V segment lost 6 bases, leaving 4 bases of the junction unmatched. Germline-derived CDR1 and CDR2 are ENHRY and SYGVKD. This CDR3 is CAIRGQPEETQYF. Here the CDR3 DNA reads TGTGCCATCAGGGGACAGCCTGAAGAGACCCAGTACTTC.

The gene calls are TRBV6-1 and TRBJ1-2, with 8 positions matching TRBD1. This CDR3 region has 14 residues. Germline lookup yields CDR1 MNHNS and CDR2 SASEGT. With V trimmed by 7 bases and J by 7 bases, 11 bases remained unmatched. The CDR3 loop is CASTERDRLGGYTF. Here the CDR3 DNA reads TGTGCCAGCACCGAAAGGGACAGGTTGGGTGGCTACACCTTC.

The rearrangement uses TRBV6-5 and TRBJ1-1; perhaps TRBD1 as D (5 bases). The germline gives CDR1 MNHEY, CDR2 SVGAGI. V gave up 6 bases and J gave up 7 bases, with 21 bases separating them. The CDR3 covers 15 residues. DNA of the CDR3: TGTGCCAGCAGACGTACCCAAGGCGGGGGGAGTGAAGCTTTCTTT. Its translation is CASRRTQGGGSEAFF.

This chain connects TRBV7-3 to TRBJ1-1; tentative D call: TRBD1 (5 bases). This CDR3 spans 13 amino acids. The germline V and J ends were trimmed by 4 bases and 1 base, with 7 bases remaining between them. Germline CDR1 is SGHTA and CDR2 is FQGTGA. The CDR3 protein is CASSWTKNTEAFF. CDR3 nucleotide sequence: TGTGCCAGCAGCTGGACAAAGAACACTGAAGCTTTCTTT.

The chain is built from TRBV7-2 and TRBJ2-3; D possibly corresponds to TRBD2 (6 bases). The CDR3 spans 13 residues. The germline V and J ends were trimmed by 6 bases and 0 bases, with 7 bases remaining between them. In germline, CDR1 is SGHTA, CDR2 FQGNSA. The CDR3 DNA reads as TGTGCCAGCAGGGGGGGAAGCACAGATACGCAGTATTTT. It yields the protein CASRGGSTDTQYF. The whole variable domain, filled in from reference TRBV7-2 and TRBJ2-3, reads GAGVSQSPSNKVTEKGKDVELRCDPISGHTALYWYRQSLGQGLEFLIYFQGNSAPDKSGLPSDRFSAERTGGSVSTLTIQRTQQEDSAVYLCASRGGSTDTQYFGPGTRLTVL.

The CDR3 loop reads CASSGPRQSGAFF. The CDR3 DNA is TGCGCCAGCAGCGGTCCTCGACAGTCAGGAGCTTTCTTT. J is TRBJ1-1 and V is TRBV4-1, with a possible D match to TRBD1 (5 bases). The CDR3 has 13 amino acids. Germline V gene data show CDR1 as MGHRA and CDR2 as YSYEKL. V was pared by 5 bases and J by 10 bases, with 17 bases between.

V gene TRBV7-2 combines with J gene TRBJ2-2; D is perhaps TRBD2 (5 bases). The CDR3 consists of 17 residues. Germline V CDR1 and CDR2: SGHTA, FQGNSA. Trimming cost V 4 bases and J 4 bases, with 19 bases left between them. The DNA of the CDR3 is TGTGCCAGCAGCTACGACCCTATCACTAGTGGCACCGGGGAGCTGTTTTTT. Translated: CASSYDPITSGTGELFF. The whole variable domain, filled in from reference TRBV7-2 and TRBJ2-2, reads GAGVSQSPSNKVTEKGKDVELRCDPISGHTALYWYRQSLGQGLEFLIYFQGNSAPDKSGLPSDRFSAERTGGSVSTLTIQRTQQEDSAVYLCASSYDPITSGTGELFFGEGSRLTVL.

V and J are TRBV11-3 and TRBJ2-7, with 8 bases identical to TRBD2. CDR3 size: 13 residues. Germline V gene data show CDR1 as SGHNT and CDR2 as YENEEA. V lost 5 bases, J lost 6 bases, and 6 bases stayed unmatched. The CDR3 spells CASSPSGGGEQYF. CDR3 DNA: TGTGCCAGCAGCCCGAGCGGGGGCGGCGAGCAGTACTTC.

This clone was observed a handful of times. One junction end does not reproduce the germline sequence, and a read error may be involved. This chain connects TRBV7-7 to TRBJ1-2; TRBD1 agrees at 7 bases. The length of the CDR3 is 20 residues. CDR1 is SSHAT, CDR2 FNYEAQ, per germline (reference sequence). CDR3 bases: TGTGCTAGCAGCCGGATACCGGGACAGAGATGCTGGGTCCCACCTCATGGCTACACCTTC. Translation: CASSRIPGQRCWVPPHGYTF.

CDR3: CASSSGFEAFF. CDR3 nucleotides: TGCGCCAGCAGCTCCGGGTTTGAAGCTTTCTTT. The chain carries TRBV5-1 and TRBJ1-1; D is undetermined. Germline V CDR1 and CDR2: SGHRS, YFSETQ. Trimming removed 3 bases at V and 7 bases at J, with 7 bases between. This CDR3 has 11 residues. Full variable domain (outside the CDR3, taken from reference TRBV5-1 and TRBJ1-1): KAGVTQTPRYLIKTRGQQVTLSCSPISGHRSVSWYQQTPGQGLQFLFEYFSETQRNKGNFPGRFSGRQFSNSRSEMNVSTLELGDSALYLCASSSGFEAFFGQGTRLTVV.

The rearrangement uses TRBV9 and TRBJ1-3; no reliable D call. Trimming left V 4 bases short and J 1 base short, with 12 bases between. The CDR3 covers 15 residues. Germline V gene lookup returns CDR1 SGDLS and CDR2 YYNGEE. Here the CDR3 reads CASSTTLESGNTIYF. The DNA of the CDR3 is TGTGCCAGCAGCACTACTTTGGAGTCTGGAAACACCATATATTTT.

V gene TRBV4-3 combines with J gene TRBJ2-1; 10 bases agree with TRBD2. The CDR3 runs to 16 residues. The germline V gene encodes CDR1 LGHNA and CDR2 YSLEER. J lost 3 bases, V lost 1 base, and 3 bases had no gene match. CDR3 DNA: TGCGCCAGCAGCCAAGTGCCTAGCGGGGGCTACAATGAGCAGTTCTTC. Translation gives CASSQVPSGGYNEQFF.

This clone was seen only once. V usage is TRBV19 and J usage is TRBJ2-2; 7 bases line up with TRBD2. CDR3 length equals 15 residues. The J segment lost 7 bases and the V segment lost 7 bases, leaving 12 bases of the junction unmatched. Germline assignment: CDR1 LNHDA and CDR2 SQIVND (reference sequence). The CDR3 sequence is CASIKAGRGYGELFF. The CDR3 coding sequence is TGTGCCAGTATAAAAGCGGGGAGGGGATACGGGGAGCTGTTTTTT.

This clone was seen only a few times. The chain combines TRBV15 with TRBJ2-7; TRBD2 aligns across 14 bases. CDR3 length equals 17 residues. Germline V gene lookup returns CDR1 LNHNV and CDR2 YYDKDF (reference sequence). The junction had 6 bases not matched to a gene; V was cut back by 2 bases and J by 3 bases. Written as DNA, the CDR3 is TGTGCCACCAGCAGATCAGCCGGGACTAGCGGGGGCTACGAGCAGTACTTC. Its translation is CATSRSAGTSGGYEQYF.

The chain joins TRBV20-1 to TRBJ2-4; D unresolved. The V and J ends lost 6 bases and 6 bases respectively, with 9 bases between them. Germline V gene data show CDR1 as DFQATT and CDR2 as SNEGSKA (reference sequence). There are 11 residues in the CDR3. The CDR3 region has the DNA TGCAGTGCCCAGATAATAAACATTCAGTACTTC. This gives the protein CSAQIINIQYF.

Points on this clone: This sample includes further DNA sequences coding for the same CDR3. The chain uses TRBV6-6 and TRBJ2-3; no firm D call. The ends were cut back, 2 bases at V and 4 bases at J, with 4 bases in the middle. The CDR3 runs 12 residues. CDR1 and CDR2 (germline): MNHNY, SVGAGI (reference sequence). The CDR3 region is CASSYGPDTQYF. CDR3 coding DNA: TGTGCCAGCAGTTACGGCCCAGATACGCAGTATTTT.

The CDR3 DNA reads TGTGCCAGCAGCGCCGGAGCCCCCCTCTCTGGAAACACCATATATTTT. Translating it yields CASSAGAPLSGNTIYF. V gene TRBV9 combines with J gene TRBJ1-3; no clear D. From germline, CDR1 is SGDLS and CDR2 YYNGEE. V lost 3 bases and J 0 bases, leaving 13 bases between the germline ends. The CDR3 spans 16 residues.

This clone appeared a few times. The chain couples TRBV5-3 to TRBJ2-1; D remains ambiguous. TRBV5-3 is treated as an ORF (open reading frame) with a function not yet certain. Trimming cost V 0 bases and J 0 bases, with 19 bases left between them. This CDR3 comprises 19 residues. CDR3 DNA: TGTGCCAGAAGCTTGGAACTACTCCCCCGACTCTGCTCCTACAATGAGCAGTTCTTC. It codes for CARSLELLPRLCSYNEQFF.

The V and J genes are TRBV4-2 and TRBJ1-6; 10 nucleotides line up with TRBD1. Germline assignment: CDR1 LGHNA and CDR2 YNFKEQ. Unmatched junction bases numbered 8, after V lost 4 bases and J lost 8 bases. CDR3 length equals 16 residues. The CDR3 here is CASSPEAGTGDSPLHF. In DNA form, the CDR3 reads TGTGCCAGCAGCCCTGAGGCGGGGACAGGGGATTCACCCCTCCACTTT.

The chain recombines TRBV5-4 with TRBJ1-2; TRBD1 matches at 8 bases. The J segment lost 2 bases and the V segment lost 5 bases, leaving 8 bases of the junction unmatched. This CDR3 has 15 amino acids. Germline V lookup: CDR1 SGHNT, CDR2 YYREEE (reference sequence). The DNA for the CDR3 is TGTGCCAGCAGATCCGCGACAGGGGACAACTATGGCTACACCTTC. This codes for CASRSATGDNYGYTF.

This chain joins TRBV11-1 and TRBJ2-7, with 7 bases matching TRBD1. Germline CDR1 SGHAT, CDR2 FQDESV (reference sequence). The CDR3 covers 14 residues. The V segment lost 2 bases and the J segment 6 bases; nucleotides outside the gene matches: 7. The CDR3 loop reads CASSLYQGQIEQYF. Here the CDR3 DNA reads TGTGCCAGCAGCTTATACCAGGGACAGATCGAGCAGTACTTC.

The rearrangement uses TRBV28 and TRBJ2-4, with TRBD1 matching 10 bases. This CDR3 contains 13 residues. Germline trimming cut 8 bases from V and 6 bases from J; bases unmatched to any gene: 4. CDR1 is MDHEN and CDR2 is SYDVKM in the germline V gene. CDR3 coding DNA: TGTGCCAGCGGACAGGGGGGATCAAACATTCAGTACTTC. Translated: CASGQGGSNIQYF. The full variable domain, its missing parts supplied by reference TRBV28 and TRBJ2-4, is DVKVTQSSRYLVKRTGEKVFLECVQDMDHENMFWYRQDPGLGLRLIYFSYDVKMKEKGDIPEGYSVSREKKERFSLILESASTNQTSMYLCASGQGGSNIQYFGAGTRLSVL.

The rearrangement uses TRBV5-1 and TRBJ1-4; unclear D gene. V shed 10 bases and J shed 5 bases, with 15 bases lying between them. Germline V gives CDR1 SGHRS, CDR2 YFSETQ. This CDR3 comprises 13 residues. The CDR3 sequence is CASRRTENEKLFF. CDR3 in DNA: TGCGCCTCGAGGAGAACGGAAAATGAAAAACTGTTTTTT.

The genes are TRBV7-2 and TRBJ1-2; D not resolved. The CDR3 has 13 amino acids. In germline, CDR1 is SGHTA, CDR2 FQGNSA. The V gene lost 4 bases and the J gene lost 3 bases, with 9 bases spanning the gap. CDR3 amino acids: CASSYGVDYGYTF. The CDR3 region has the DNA TGTGCCAGCAGCTACGGAGTAGACTATGGCTACACCTTC. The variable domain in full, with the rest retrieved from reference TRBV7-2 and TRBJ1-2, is GAGVSQSPSNKVTEKGKDVELRCDPISGHTALYWYRQSLGQGLEFLIYFQGNSAPDKSGLPSDRFSAERTGGSVSTLTIQRTQQEDSAVYLCASSYGVDYGYTFGSGTRLTVV.